The 16 T cell receptor beta chains below come from one sample, sequenced in a study of T-cell reconstitution after alpha-beta-depleted transplantation in children. Unique molecular identifiers featured in how the TCRbeta library was prepared. MiXCR, run by TCRdb on the PCR reads, gives a single entry per CDR3 protein. The sample carries about 540,000 distinct CDR3 sequences, about 17% recorded once. The sample here was PBMCs from the stem cell graft donor, taken from the stem cell graft. Source of these receptors: a human donor who donated a stem cell graft to a child with acute lymphoblastic leukemia.

This chain joins TRBV6-2 or TRBV6-3 and TRBJ2-1, with TRBD2 matching 11 bases. Trimming at V came to 2 bases and at J to 4 bases, leaving 16 bases not matched to a gene. Looked up from germline, CDR1 is MNHEY and CDR2 is SVGEGT. The CDR3 consists of 20 residues. CDR3 sequence reads: CASSYPGRGEGTSGYNEQFF. The CDR3, as DNA: TGTGCCAGCAGTTACCCCGGCAGGGGGGAAGGGACTAGCGGATACAATGAGCAGTTCTTC.

This clonotype was seen many times. J is TRBJ2-5 and V is TRBV7-9; either TRBD1 or TRBD2 may supply D (5 bases each). CDR1 and CDR2 (germline): SEHNR, FQNEAQ (reference sequence). The V and J ends lost 6 bases and 2 bases respectively, with 7 bases between them. The CDR3 spans 12 residues. The CDR3 protein is CASSEGQETQYF. The CDR3 DNA is TGTGCCAGCAGTGAGGGGCAAGAGACCCAGTACTTC.

This rearrangement joins TRBV19 to TRBJ2-1; the D gene is possibly TRBD2 (6 bases). Germline loops: CDR1 LNHDA, CDR2 SQIVND (reference sequence). V was pared by 3 bases and J by 5 bases, with 14 bases between. The CDR3 loop spans 15 amino acids. CDR3 in amino acids: CASSMRDQRDNEQFF. The DNA for the CDR3 is TGTGCCAGTAGTATGCGGGACCAAAGGGACAATGAGCAGTTCTTC.

The V and J genes are TRBV9 and TRBJ2-7; 13 nucleotides agree with TRBD2. CDR1 and CDR2 from the germline V gene are SGDLS and YYNGEE. The CDR3 length is 19 residues. The J segment lost 3 bases and the V segment lost 4 bases, leaving 16 bases of the junction unmatched. CDR3 DNA sequence: TGTGCCAGCAGCCCAGGTCCGGGACAGGGGACTAGCGGGAACTACGAGCAGTACTTC. Translated, it gives CASSPGPGQGTSGNYEQYF.

For this clonotype: An end of the junction differs from the germline gene, which may be a read error. V usage is TRBV3-1 and J usage is TRBJ1-1, with TRBD1 as a possible D gene (5 bases). The germline V gene has CDR1 LGHDT and CDR2 YNNKEL (reference sequence). The CDR3 runs 17 residues. CDR3 sequence (DNA): TGTGCCTGCAGCCAACCTAGTCGGAGGGGTTTGGGCACTGAAGCTTTCTTT. Translating gives CACSQPSRRGLGTEAFF.

The genes are TRBV27 and TRBJ1-6; D gene ambiguous. The germline V and J ends were trimmed by 6 bases and 9 bases, with 21 bases remaining between them. CDR1 is MNHEY and CDR2 is SMNVEV in the germline V gene (reference sequence). The CDR3 loop spans 16 amino acids. CDR3 DNA: TGTGCCAGCAGAGCCTTCGGACGGCCGAACGGTTCACCCCTCCACTTT. Its translation: CASRAFGRPNGSPLHF.

This clonotype came up a few times. As DNA, the CDR3 is TGCAGTGCTAGGGCTCGAGCGGGAGGGCGCTCCTACAATGAGCAGTTCTTC. It translates to CSARARAGGRSYNEQFF. The chain has TRBV20-1 and TRBJ2-1, with TRBD2 matching over 10 bases. The V gene end was trimmed by 3 bases and the J gene end by 0 bases; junction bases not matched to a gene: 8. Germline lookup yields CDR1 DFQATT and CDR2 SNEGSKA (reference sequence). The CDR3 is 17 amino acids.

This clonotype was recorded a few times. The J gene is TRBJ1-2, the V gene TRBV25-1; 7 nucleotides agree with TRBD1. This CDR3 spans 13 amino acids. With V trimmed by 5 bases and J by 4 bases, 4 bases remained unmatched. Germline CDR1 is MGHDK and CDR2 is SYGVNS. CDR3 loop: CASSTPGGYGYTF. The CDR3 DNA reads as TGTGCCAGCAGTACCCCAGGGGGCTATGGCTACACCTTC.

The chain carries TRBV11-2 and TRBJ1-4; D uncertain. Germline V gene data show CDR1 as SGHAT and CDR2 as FQNNGV. V was pared by 5 bases and J by 8 bases, with 9 bases between. The length of the CDR3 is 12 residues. The CDR3 region is CASSQRWEKLFF. CDR3 DNA: TGTGCCAGCAGCCAACGGTGGGAAAAACTGTTTTTT.

This clonotype was found a few times. The chain employs TRBV7-9 and TRBJ2-3; 10 nucleotides match TRBD2. CDR1 and CDR2 (germline): SEHNR, FQNEAQ (reference sequence). The CDR3 loop spans 15 amino acids. Trimming took 5 bases from V and 5 from J; bases not matched to a gene: 7. The CDR3 sequence: CASSVRAGGKDTQYF. CDR3 DNA sequence: TGTGCCAGCAGCGTGCGAGCGGGAGGGAAAGATACGCAGTATTTT.

This clonotype was picked up a small number of times. The chain is built from TRBV6-5 and TRBJ1-2; D ambiguous. The length of the CDR3 is 15 residues. V was clipped by 2 bases and J by 3 bases, with 13 bases between them. Germline loops: CDR1 MNHEY, CDR2 SVGAGI. In DNA, the CDR3 is TGTGCCAGCAGTTACGAGCGGGGTAGGGACTATGGCTACACCTTC. Encoded protein: CASSYERGRDYGYTF.

The chain carries TRBV7-8 and TRBJ2-1; 13 nucleotides match TRBD2. The CDR3 consists of 17 residues. Per germline, CDR1 SGHVS and CDR2 FQNEAQ. The J segment lost 2 bases and the V segment lost 1 base, leaving 2 bases of the junction unmatched. CDR3 in amino acids: CASSLGTSGGTYNEQFF. CDR3 nucleotide sequence: TGTGCCAGCAGCTTAGGGACTAGCGGGGGCACCTACAATGAGCAGTTCTTC.

This clonotype was observed many times. The chain is built from TRBV7-9 and TRBJ1-3; no reliable D call. The V end was cut by 6 bases, the J end by 0 bases, with 12 bases between. There are 15 residues in the CDR3. The germline gives CDR1 SEHNR, CDR2 FQNEAQ (reference sequence). CDR3 region: CASRSDGYSGNTIYF. In DNA form, the CDR3 reads TGTGCCAGCAGATCAGACGGTTACTCTGGAAACACCATATATTTT.

The V and J genes are TRBV7-6 and TRBJ2-5; 11 nucleotides agree with TRBD2. Germline values: CDR1 SGHVS, CDR2 FNYEAQ. The CDR3 contains 19 residues. The V gene end was trimmed by 1 base and the J gene end by 3 bases; junction bases not matched to a gene: 13. In DNA form, the CDR3 reads TGTGCCAGCAGCTTAGTTACTAGCGGGAGAATTGGGTCAGAAGAGACCCAGTACTTC. The encoded protein is CASSLVTSGRIGSEETQYF.

The CDR3 sequence is CASSPEANTGELFF. The CDR3 DNA is TGTGCCAGCAGCCCGGAGGCGAACACCGGGGAGCTGTTTTTT. The gene calls are TRBV7-6 and TRBJ2-2; TRBD2 is a possible D gene (5 bases). The CDR3 spans 14 residues. V lost 5 bases and J lost 0, with 7 bases in between. Germline loops: CDR1 SGHVS, CDR2 FNYEAQ.

This clonotype was recorded at least ten times. The rearrangement joins TRBV7-3 to TRBJ2-1, with 8 bases lining up with TRBD1. CDR3 length: 14 amino acids. With V trimmed by 6 bases and J by 5 bases, 6 bases remained unmatched. CDR1 and CDR2 from the germline V gene are SGHTA and FQGTGA. Here the CDR3 reads CASSPGQGNNEQFF. Written as DNA, the CDR3 is TGTGCCAGCAGTCCTGGACAGGGTAACAATGAGCAGTTCTTC.